These T cell receptor beta chains were read from a single sample in a study of cytomegalovirus exposure and HLA in healthy donors. Sequencing used immunoSEQ multiplex PCR; TCRdb keeps in-frame clones, though not all of them. In the table there are about 160,000 clones, around three quarters of which are singletons. Sequenced input: PBMCs. The receptor set was obtained from a middle-aged woman in good health and CMV-seronegative. The CDR3 runs from the conserved cysteine through the conserved F or W. The D gene is left open where the match is weak. The size field is filled for only some rows; it gives once, few, many or a size class.

TRBJ2-4 TRBD2 TRBV30 - TGTGCCTGGGCTAGCGGGGGAAACATTCAGTACTTC CAWASGGNIQYF
TRBJ2-6 - TRBV15 - TGTGCCACCAGCAGACGACTGAGCTCTGGGGCCAACGTCCTGACTTTC CATSRRLSSGANVLTF
TRBJ2-1 TRBD1 TRBV7-9 - TGTGCCAGCAGCCCGAGGGGACAGCAGTACAATGAGCAGTTCTTC CASSPRGQQYNEQFF
TRBJ2-7 TRBD2 TRBV27 - TGTGCCAGCAGTTTGTCTGCGGGAGGATGGGACGAGCAGTACTTC CASSLSAGGWDEQYF
TRBJ1-1 - TRBV30 - TGTGCCTGGAGCGATACAAACACTGAAGCTTTCTTT CAWSDTNTEAFF
TRBJ2-7 TRBD2 TRBV19 - TGTGCCAGTAGTACGATGACTAGCGGATCCTACGAGCAGTACTTC CASSTMTSGSYEQYF
TRBJ1-2 - TRBV27 few TGTGCCAGCAGTTTACGAGGCTCGGAGGGAGGCTACACCTTC CASSLRGSEGGYTF
TRBJ2-5 TRBD1 TRBV2 - TGTGCCAGCGGGACAGGGCAAGAGACCCAGTACTTC CASGTGQETQYF
TRBJ2-1 TRBD2 TRBV11-3 - TGTGCCAGCAGCCCAACTAGCGGCCACTACAATGAGCAGTTCTTC CASSPTSGHYNEQFF
TRBJ2-2 - TRBV9 - TGTGCCAGCAGCTTCCGACTAGATGCCTCCACCGGGGAGCTGTTTTTT CASSFRLDASTGELFF
TRBJ2-7 TRBD1 TRBV11-2 - TGTGCCAGCAGCTTCGAAAGGGGGCGTACATACGAGCAGTACTTC CASSFERGRTYEQYF
TRBJ2-3 - TRBV11-3 - TGTGCCAGCAGCCCGTTCTACACAGATACGCAGTATTTT CASSPFYTDTQYF
TRBJ2-3 - TRBV2 - TGTGCCAGCAAACGGGACAACACAGATACGCAGTATTTT CASKRDNTDTQYF
TRBJ1-5 - TRBV19 - TGTGCCAGTAGATCGGGGGGAGGGGGTCCCTATAGCAATCAGCCCCAGCATTTT CASRSGGGGPYSNQPQHF
TRBJ1-5 - TRBV2 - TGTGCCAGCAGTGATCTGAATCAGCCCCAGCATTTT CASSDLNQPQHF
TRBJ1-2 - TRBV29-1 - TGCAGCGTGACAGAACCTAACTATGGCTACACCTTC CSVTEPNYGYTF
TRBJ1-2 - TRBV4-1 - TGCGCCAGCAGCCAAGACCCGGGAAAGAACTATGGCTACACCTTC CASSQDPGKNYGYTF
TRBJ2-2 TRBD1 TRBV30 few TGTGCCTGGAAGGGGGCGCAAACCGGGGAGCTGTTTTTT CAWKGAQTGELFF
TRBJ2-7 - TRBV6-6 few TGTGCCAGCAGTCACCCGGGAGTCTCCTACGAGCAGTACTTC CASSHPGVSYEQYF
TRBJ2-7 TRBD1 TRBV11-2 - TGTGCCAGCAGCTGGATGGGGACAGGGAACGAGCAGTACTTC CASSWMGTGNEQYF
TRBJ1-5 - TRBV7-9 - TGTGCCAGCAGCTTCACAGGAGATAATCAGCCCCAGCATTTT CASSFTGDNQPQHF
TRBJ2-6 - TRBV30 - TGTGCCTGGAGCCGGGGAACAGGGACTAAAAGCTCTGGGGCCAACGTCCTGACTTTC CAWSRGTGTKSSGANVLTF
TRBJ2-3 - TRBV6-6 - TGTGCCGGCAGACTAGGTGGGAAGGATACGCAGTATTTT CAGRLGGKDTQYF
TRBJ2-7 - TRBV5-1 - TGCGCCAGCAGCATCGGGACACATTACGAGCAGTACTTC CASSIGTHYEQYF
TRBJ2-2 TRBD1 TRBV28 - TGTGCCAGCAGTTTTATGGAAGGGGGCCCGACGAACACCGGGGAGCTGTTTTTT CASSFMEGGPTNTGELFF
TRBJ2-1 - TRBV5-6 - TGTGCCAGCAGCTTGGTAGGTAACAGCTACAATGAGCAGTTCTTC CASSLVGNSYNEQFF
TRBJ2-5 TRBD1 TRBV6-6 - TGTGCCAGCAGTAGCGTTGGGACAGAGCAAGAGACCCAGTACTTC CASSSVGTEQETQYF
TRBJ2-5 - TRBV10-1 - TGCGCCAGCATCGACTTGGGGCGGGGAAAGACCCAGTACTTC CASIDLGRGKTQYF
TRBJ1-5 - TRBV5-8 - TGTGCCAGCAGCACTCCGGGCACAGGGTTTGGGCAGCCCCAGCATTTT CASSTPGTGFGQPQHF
TRBJ2-1 TRBD2 TRBV7-3 - TGTGCCAGCAGCTTGGGCGGGAGAAGTGGTGAGCAGTTCTTC CASSLGGRSGEQFF
TRBJ1-4 - TRBV4-2 - TGTGCCAGCAGCCAGGAGACGTTCCGACGGGGAGAAAAACTGTTTTTT CASSQETFRRGEKLFF
TRBJ2-7 - TRBV6-5 - TGTGCCAGCAGTTACTCGATAGAGGGGGCCTACGAGCAGTACTTC CASSYSIEGAYEQYF
TRBJ2-7 - TRBV6-5 once TGTGCCAGCAGTTATCATCCGGGCTACGAGCAGTACTTC CASSYHPGYEQYF
TRBJ1-2 TRBD1 TRBV27 - TGTGCCAGCAGTTATACCGGGACAGGTCTTAACTATGGCTACACCTTC CASSYTGTGLNYGYTF
TRBJ2-5 TRBD1 TRBV30 - TGTGCCTGGAGTTCGACGGGACAGGCGGAAGAGACCCAGTACTTC CAWSSTGQAEETQYF
TRBJ2-3 - TRBV6-1 few TGTGCCAGCAGTGAAGCGTGGGCAGGGTTCACAGATACGCAGTATTTT CASSEAWAGFTDTQYF
TRBJ1-5 - TRBV27 once TGTGCCAGCAGTTTATTGTTGGGCGCTCAGCCCCAGCATTTT CASSLLLGAQPQHF